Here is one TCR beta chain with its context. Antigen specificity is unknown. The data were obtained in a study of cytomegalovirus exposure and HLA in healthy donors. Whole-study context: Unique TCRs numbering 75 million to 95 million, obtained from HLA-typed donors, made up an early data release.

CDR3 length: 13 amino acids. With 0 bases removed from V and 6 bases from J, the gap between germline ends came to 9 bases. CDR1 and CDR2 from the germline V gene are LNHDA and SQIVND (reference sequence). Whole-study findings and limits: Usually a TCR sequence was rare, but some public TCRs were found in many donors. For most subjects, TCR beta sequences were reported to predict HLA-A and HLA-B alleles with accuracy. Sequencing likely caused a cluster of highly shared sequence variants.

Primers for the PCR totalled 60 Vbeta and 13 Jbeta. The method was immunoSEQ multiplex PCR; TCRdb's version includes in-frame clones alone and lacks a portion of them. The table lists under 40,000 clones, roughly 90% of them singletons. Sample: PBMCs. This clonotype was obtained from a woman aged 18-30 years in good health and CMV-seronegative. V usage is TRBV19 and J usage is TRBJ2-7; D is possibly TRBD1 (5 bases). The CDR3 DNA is TGTGCCAGTAGTATAGACAGGGAAGCCGAGCAGTACTTC. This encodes CASSIDREAEQYF.